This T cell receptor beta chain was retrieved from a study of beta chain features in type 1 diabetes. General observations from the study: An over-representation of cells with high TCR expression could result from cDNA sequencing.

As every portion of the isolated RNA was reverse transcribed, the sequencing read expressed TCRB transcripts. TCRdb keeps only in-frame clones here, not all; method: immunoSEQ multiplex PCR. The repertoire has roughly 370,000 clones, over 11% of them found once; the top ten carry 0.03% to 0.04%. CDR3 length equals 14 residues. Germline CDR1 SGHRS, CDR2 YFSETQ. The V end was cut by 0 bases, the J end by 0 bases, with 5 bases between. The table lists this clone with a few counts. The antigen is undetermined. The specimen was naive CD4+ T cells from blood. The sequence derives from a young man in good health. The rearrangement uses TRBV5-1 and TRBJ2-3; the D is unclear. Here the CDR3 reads CASSLADSTDTQYF. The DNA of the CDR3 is TGCGCCAGCAGCTTGGCCGATAGCACAGATACGCAGTATTTT.